These T cell receptor beta chains were read from a single sample in a study of identical twins. TCRdb reprocessed the 5' RACE reads via MiXCR and lists one record per CDR3 protein. The table shows fewer than 550,000 distinct CDR3 sequences, with 13% to 15% occurring only once. This sample also belongs to another study, concerning yellow fever vaccine responses in identical twins.

The specimen sequenced was CD4+ T cells sorted from blood. The receptors here all came from a woman aged 18-29 years in good health. Each CDR3 is given with its conserved first and last residue. D genes are given only for firm matches. Rows give clone size only sometimes, using once, few, many, or a class for an expanded clone.

d_gene	abundance	len	j_gene	v_gene	CDR3nt	CDR3aa
NA	NA	13	TRBJ1-1	TRBV6-1	TGTGCCAGCACACTAAAGACAGGCACTGAAGCTTTCTTT	CASTLKTGTEAFF
NA	NA	14	TRBJ1-4	TRBV12-3/TRBV12-4	TGTGCCAGCAGTTTAGGAGGGAATAATGAAAAACTGTTTTTT	CASSLGGNNEKLFF
NA	NA	15	TRBJ2-1	TRBV28	TGTGCCAGCAGTTTACCGTTAGCTGGGAACAATGAGCAGTTCTTC	CASSLPLAGNNEQFF
NA	NA	14	TRBJ1-1	TRBV12-3/TRBV12-4	TGTGCCAGCAGTGTACAGGGAACCGGGACTGAAGCTTTCTTT	CASSVQGTGTEAFF
TRBD2	NA	15	TRBJ2-3	TRBV20-1	TGCAGTGCTAGAGGGACTAGCGGGAGCACAGATACGCAGTATTTT	CSARGTSGSTDTQYF
NA	NA	15	TRBJ1-1	TRBV7-9	TGTGCCAGCAGCCCCGGGTCAGTCATGAACACTGAAGCTTTCTTT	CASSPGSVMNTEAFF
TRBD1	NA	16	TRBJ2-1	TRBV27	TGTGCCAGCAGTCTCCGGACAGGGGCCGTGGGAAGTGAGCAGTTCTTC	CASSLRTGAVGSEQFF
TRBD2	few	15	TRBJ2-7	TRBV20-1	TGCAGTGCCAATCCGACTAGCGGAGGAACCTACGAGCAGTACTTC	CSANPTSGGTYEQYF
TRBD2	few	17	TRBJ2-1	TRBV7-7	TGTGCCAGCAGCTTAGGGCTGCTAGCGGGGAACCACAATGAGCAGTTCTTC	CASSLGLLAGNHNEQFF
NA	NA	14	TRBJ2-7	TRBV11-2	TGTGCCAGCAGCTGGGCCGGACAGAGGTACGAGCAGTACTTC	CASSWAGQRYEQYF
TRBD2	few	15	TRBJ2-7	TRBV6-1	TGTGCCAGCAGTCAACTAGCGGGAGGGTTCTACGAGCAGTACTTC	CASSQLAGGFYEQYF
TRBD1	many	14	TRBJ2-7	TRBV5-1	TGCGCCAGCAGCCCGAGGACAGGGGCCTACGAGCAGTACTTC	CASSPRTGAYEQYF
TRBD2	few	16	TRBJ2-3	TRBV9	TGTGCCAGCAGCGCCCGGCTAGCGGGAGTGTCAGATACGCAGTATTTT	CASSARLAGVSDTQYF
NA	NA	16	TRBJ1-5	TRBV10-3	TGTGCCATCAGTGAACGGGGGGTCCAAAGCAATCAGCCCCAGCATTTT	CAISERGVQSNQPQHF
NA	NA	16	TRBJ1-5	TRBV7-8	TGTGCCAGCAGCCCCTCGACAGTCTTTAGCAATCAGCCCCAGCATTTT	CASSPSTVFSNQPQHF
NA	few	13	TRBJ2-5	TRBV20-1	TGCAGTGCTCCTGCCGAGGTGGTTAAGACCCAGTACTTC	CSAPAEVVKTQYF
NA	many	12	TRBJ1-1	TRBV12-3/TRBV12-4	TGTGCCAGCAGCCAGACGGTTAGGGGAGCTTTCTTT	CASSQTVRGAFF